The clone carrying this TCR beta chain has just a few counts. Orbital computed tomography, thyroid ultrasound, serum thyroxine and TRAb, and clinical symptoms together informed the diagnoses. There were TCR beta CDR3 regions amplified from RNA transcripts. The TCR CDR3 first-round RT-PCR relied on the HTBI primer set. One entry per CDR3 protein, called by TCRdb with MiXCR from the multiplex PCR reads. This table holds approximately 490,000 distinct CDR3 sequences, roughly 23% found once. The data were obtained in a study of T cells in Graves' hyperthyroidism and ophthalmopathy. The receptor was isolated from a woman in her 70s with Graves' ophthalmopathy. Material: blood.

The CDR3 loop reads CASSLESTYNEQFF. For the CDR3, the DNA is TGTGCCAGCAGCTTAGAATCGACCTACAATGAGCAGTTCTTC. This chain joins TRBV13 and TRBJ2-1; D unresolved. Germline values: CDR1 PRHDT, CDR2 FYEKMQ (reference sequence). Between the trimmed V and J ends, which lost 1 base and 2 bases, there was a span of 6 bases. The CDR3 covers 14 residues.